The 2 T cell receptor beta chains below all came from one sample that was sequenced in a study of blood T cell repertoires in COVID-19. Profiled with immunoSEQ multiplex PCR; TCRdb holds only in-frame clones, not every one. The table lists about 64,000 clones, approximately 85% of them singletons. Sequenced input: peripheral blood. These receptors were taken from a human donor in a cohort sampled during active COVID-19.

This sequence joins TRBV7-2 and TRBJ1-1, with 7 bases matching TRBD1. The J segment lost 0 bases and the V segment lost 5 bases, leaving 9 bases of the junction unmatched. This CDR3 comprises 16 residues. The V gene's germline CDR1 is SGHTA and CDR2 FQGNSA. In DNA form, the CDR3 reads TGTGCCAGCAGCGCAGTTTCGACAGGGTTGAACACTGAAGCTTTCTTT. Translation: CASSAVSTGLNTEAFF. The complete variable domain, with remaining parts taken from reference TRBV7-2 and TRBJ1-1, reads GAGVSQSPSNKVTEKGKDVELRCDPISGHTALYWYRQSLGQGLEFLIYFQGNSAPDKSGLPSDRFSAERTGGSVSTLTIQRTQQEDSAVYLCASSAVSTGLNTEAFFGQGTRLTVV.

The chain couples TRBV3-1 (or the pseudogene TRBV3-2) to TRBJ2-4; a weak D match, TRBD2 (6 bases). This CDR3 is 16 amino acids long. Between the trimmed V and J ends, which lost 1 base and 0 bases, there was a span of 10 bases. In germline, CDR1 is LGHDT, CDR2 YNNKEL (reference sequence). In nucleotides, the CDR3 is TGTGCCAGCAGCCAAGCTAGCGCCTTAGCCAAAAACATTCAGTACTTC. Protein: CASSQASALAKNIQYF.